The present TCR beta chain was sequenced within a study of blood T cell repertoires in COVID-19. On the study more broadly: The cDNA or gDNA used as material had been derived from T cells, B-cell-depleted T cells, or PBMCs.

The protocol was immunoSEQ multiplex PCR, while the TCRdb copy is restricted to in-frame clones and leaves out a portion. The sample gives over 200,000 clones, about 87% of which show up once; 10% is in the top ten. Germline CDR1 SGHDT, CDR2 YYEEEE. The CDR3 is made up of 16 amino acids. J lost 5 bases, V lost 1 base, and 8 bases had no gene match. The sequence was collected from a man between 18 and 29 years old with acute COVID-19. V gene TRBV5-6 combines with J gene TRBJ2-7; 11 bases line up with TRBD2. Sequencing used PBMCs or T cells enriched from blood (not recorded which). CDR3 residues: CASSLSSASGRNEQYF. The CDR3, as DNA: TGTGCCAGCAGCTTGTCTTCGGCTAGCGGGAGGAACGAGCAGTACTTC.